A selection of T cell receptor beta chains follows, all from one sample in a study of T cell repertoires in cytomegalovirus infection. TCRdb passed the reads through MiXCR, listing each CDR3 protein once. The sample lists 250,000 or so distinct CDR3 sequences, 12% occurring once. Source material: PBMCs. The receptors derive from a human donor in good health (CMV status not recorded). Some clones in this sample may be carry-over from other donors' samples. The CDR3 runs from the conserved cysteine through the conserved F or W. Fields, in order: D gene, clone size, V gene, J gene, CDR3 DNA, CDR3 protein. The D gene is left open where the match is weak. Not all rows give a size; the values are once, few, many and, for expanded clones, a class.

>TRBD1|many|TRBV25-1|TRBJ2-2
TGTGCCAGCAGCGGACAGGGTACCGGGGAGCTGTTTTTT
CASSGQGTGELFF
>TRBD1|few|TRBV10-3|TRBJ1-5
TGTGCCACAACAACCGGGACAGGGAACAATCAGCCCCAGCATTTT
CATTTGTGNNQPQHF
>.|few|TRBV24-1|TRBJ1-1
TGTGCCACCACCTCAAGGCGAGCGAACACTGAAGCTTTCTTT
CATTSRRANTEAFF
>.|many|TRBV28|TRBJ2-5
TGTGCCAGCAGTTTATATCGAGGGAACCAGTACTTC
CASSLYRGNQYF
>.|.|TRBV20-1|TRBJ2-5
TGCAGTGCAACCGCGGTAGTGGGTGAGACCCAGTACTTC
CSATAVVGETQYF
>TRBD2|many|TRBV7-2|TRBJ2-7
TGTGCCAGCAGCTCAGGACTAGCGGGAGTTTCGGGCTACGAGCAGTACTTC
CASSSGLAGVSGYEQYF
>.|.|TRBV6-4|TRBJ2-2
TGTGCCAGCAGTGAACACCCGGGACATAACACCGGGGAGCTGTTTTTT
CASSEHPGHNTGELFF
>.|many|TRBV12-3/TRBV12-4|TRBJ1-6
TGTGCCAGCAGTTTTCGAGTAAGAGGGGACGGTCTCCACTTT
CASSFRVRGDGLHF
>TRBD1|many|TRBV6-6|TRBJ1-5
TGTGCCAGCAGTCCAGCCGGGACAGGTGATCAGCCCCAGCATTTT
CASSPAGTGDQPQHF
>.|many|TRBV5-1|TRBJ2-2
TGCGCCAGCAGCCCTACCCGGGCCACGAGCGGCACCGGGGAGCTGTTTTTT
CASSPTRATSGTGELFF
>TRBD2|.|TRBV10-3|TRBJ2-1
TGTGCCATCAGTGAGTCGGGAGGCGGGAGAGGGTACAATGAGCAGTTCTTC
CAISESGGGRGYNEQFF
>.|many|TRBV12-3/TRBV12-4|TRBJ1-2
TGTGCCAGCATCGCCACCGCTACACAGGGCACGCGGCGATATGGCTACACCTTC
CASIATATQGTRRYGYTF
>TRBD1|many|TRBV7-2|TRBJ2-7
TGTGCCAGCAGCCCTAGTCCCGGGACAGCTTCCGAGCAGTACTTC
CASSPSPGTASEQYF
>TRBD2|few|TRBV19|TRBJ2-2
TGTGCCAGTAGTGTACTAGCGGGAGACACCGGGGAGCTGTTTTTT
CASSVLAGDTGELFF
>.|.|TRBV12-3/TRBV12-4|TRBJ1-2
TGTGCCAGCAGCCACCACTCCAATAGGCACTATGGCTACACCTTC
CASSHHSNRHYGYTF